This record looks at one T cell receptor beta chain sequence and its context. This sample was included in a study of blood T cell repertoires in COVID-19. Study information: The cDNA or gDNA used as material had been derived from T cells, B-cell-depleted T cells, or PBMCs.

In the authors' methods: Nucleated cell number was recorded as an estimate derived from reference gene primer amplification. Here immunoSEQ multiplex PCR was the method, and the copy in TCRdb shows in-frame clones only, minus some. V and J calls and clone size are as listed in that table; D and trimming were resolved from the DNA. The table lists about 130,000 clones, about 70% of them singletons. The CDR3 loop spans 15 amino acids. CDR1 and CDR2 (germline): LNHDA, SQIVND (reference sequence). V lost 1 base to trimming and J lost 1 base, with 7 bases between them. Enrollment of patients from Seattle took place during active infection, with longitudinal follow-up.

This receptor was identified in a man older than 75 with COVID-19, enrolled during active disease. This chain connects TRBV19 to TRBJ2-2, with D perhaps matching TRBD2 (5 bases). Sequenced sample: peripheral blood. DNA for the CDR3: TGTGCCAGTAGTATAGTAGGAGGGAACACCGGGGAGCTGTTTTTT. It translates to CASSIVGGNTGELFF.